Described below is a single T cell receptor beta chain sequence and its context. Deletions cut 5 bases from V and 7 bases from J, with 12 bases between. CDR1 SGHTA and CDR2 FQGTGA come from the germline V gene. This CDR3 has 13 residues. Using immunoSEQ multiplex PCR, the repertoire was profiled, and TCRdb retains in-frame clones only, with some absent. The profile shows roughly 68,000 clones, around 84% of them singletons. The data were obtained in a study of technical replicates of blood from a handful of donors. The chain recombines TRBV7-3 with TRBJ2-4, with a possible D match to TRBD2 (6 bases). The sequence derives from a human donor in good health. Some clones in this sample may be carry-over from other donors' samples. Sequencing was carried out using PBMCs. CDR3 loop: CASSPGTGNIQYF. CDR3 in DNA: TGTGCCAGCAGCCCAGGGACTGGGAACATTCAGTACTTC.